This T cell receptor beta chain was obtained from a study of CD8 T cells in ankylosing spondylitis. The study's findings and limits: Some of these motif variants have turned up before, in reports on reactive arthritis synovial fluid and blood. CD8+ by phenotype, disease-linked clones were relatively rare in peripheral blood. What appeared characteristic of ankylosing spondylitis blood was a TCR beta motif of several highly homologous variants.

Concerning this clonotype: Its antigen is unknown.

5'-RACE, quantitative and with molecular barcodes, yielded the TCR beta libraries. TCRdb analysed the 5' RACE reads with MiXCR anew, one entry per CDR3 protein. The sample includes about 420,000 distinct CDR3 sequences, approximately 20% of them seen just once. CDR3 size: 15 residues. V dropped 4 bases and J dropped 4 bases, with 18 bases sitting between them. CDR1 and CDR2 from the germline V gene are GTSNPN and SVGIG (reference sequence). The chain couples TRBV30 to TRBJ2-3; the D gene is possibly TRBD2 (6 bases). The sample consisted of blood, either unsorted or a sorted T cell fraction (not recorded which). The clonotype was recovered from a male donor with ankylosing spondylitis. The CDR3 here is CAWTKAGSRADTQYF. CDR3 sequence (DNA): TGTGCCTGGACAAAGGCCGGGAGCAGGGCAGATACGCAGTATTTT.